This TCR beta chain comes out of a study of CD8 T cells in Susac syndrome. Study-level points and caveats: Clonal expansion was absent from the CD4+ T cell repertoires in Susac syndrome.

V lost 1 base, J lost 6 bases, and 12 bases lay in between. The CDR3 consists of 14 residues. CDR1 and CDR2 from the germline V gene are SGHVS and FQNEAQ. A note on this clonotype: Its antigen is as yet unknown.

FACS was used to enrich TEMRA cells, whereas the CD8+ and CD4+ T cells were obtained by negative isolation. RNA was extracted with the RNeasy kit, and a quantity of roughly 0.5 to 1 ug was reverse transcribed using random hexamers. Via MiXCR, TCRdb re-called the immunoSEQ multiplex PCR reads, giving one row per CDR3 protein. The sample has around 140,000 distinct CDR3 sequences, 95% seen once. This sequence was found in a human donor with Susac syndrome. The sample comprised CD4+ T cells from PBMCs. The chain carries TRBV7-8 and TRBJ2-5; tentatively, D is TRBD1 or TRBD2 (6 bases each). The CDR3 nucleotides read TGTGCCAGCAGCTTAGACGGGGGCGGGAAGACCCAGTACTTC. Translating gives CASSLDGGGKTQYF.